These 17 T cell receptor beta chains were all obtained from the same sample, sequenced in a study of early T cells in non-severe SARS-CoV-2 infection. TCRdb ran MiXCR on the 5' RACE reads and lists one entry per CDR3 protein. The sample yields around 64,000 distinct CDR3 sequences, approximately 10% seen once. Source: whole blood, taken at baseline. The receptors were sampled from an adult who was a healthcare worker with PCR-confirmed SARS-CoV-2 infection or an uninfected control (not recorded which).

The V and J genes are TRBV9 and TRBJ2-3; possible D gene TRBD2, 6 bases. The CDR3 is 13 residues long. V was trimmed by 4 bases and J by 4 bases, leaving 10 bases between them. Germline V gene data show CDR1 as SGDLS and CDR2 as YYNGEE. The CDR3 loop reads CASSPGGSDTQYF. The CDR3 DNA follows: TGTGCCAGCAGCCCAGGAGGGTCAGATACGCAGTATTTT.

This clonotype has a handful of counts. The V call is TRBV15, the J call TRBJ1-2; 10 bases match TRBD1. This CDR3 has 15 amino acids. With 1 base clipped from V and 7 bases from J, the junction kept 6 bases outside the gene matches. CDR1 and CDR2 (germline): LNHNV, YYDKDF (reference sequence). CDR3 DNA: TGTGCCACCAGCAGAGGACAGGGGGCTTATCGTGGCTACACCTTC. Translation: CATSRGQGAYRGYTF.

There are a few counts of this clonotype. The rearrangement uses TRBV7-6 and TRBJ2-3; TRBD2 aligns across 11 bases. The junction had 12 bases not matched to a gene; V was cut back by 1 base and J by 6 bases. The CDR3 spans 18 residues. Germline V gene data show CDR1 as SGHVS and CDR2 as FNYEAQ. This chain's CDR3 is CASSLGPGSGGAEDTQYF. The CDR3 DNA reads TGTGCCAGCAGCTTAGGGCCGGGTAGCGGGGGGGCCGAGGATACGCAGTATTTT.

This clonotype was seen just once. The V and J genes are TRBV6-6 and TRBJ2-5, with 13 bases that match TRBD2. There are 18 residues in the CDR3. Germline V gene sequence: CDR1 MNHNY, CDR2 SVGAGI (reference sequence). With V trimmed by 2 bases and J by 9 bases, 15 bases remained unmatched. The CDR3 protein is CASSYATSGGPTSMAQYF. The CDR3, as DNA: TGTGCCAGCAGTTACGCGACTAGCGGGGGGCCCACGTCCATGGCCCAGTACTTC.

The rearrangement joins TRBV30 to TRBJ2-7; D is perhaps TRBD1 (6 bases). From germline, CDR1 is GTSNPN and CDR2 SVGIG (reference sequence). The length of the CDR3 is 17 residues. Trimming stripped 0 bases from V and 6 bases from J, with 24 bases between. CDR3 sequence: CAWSVPGAGVGLGEQYF. The CDR3, as DNA: TGTGCCTGGAGTGTACCCGGGGCAGGGGTAGGATTAGGCGAGCAGTACTTC.

V and J are TRBV29-1 and TRBJ2-2; 7 positions agree with TRBD1. This CDR3 is 14 amino acids long. The junction had 8 bases not matched to a gene; V was cut back by 6 bases and J by 4 bases. From germline, CDR1 is SQVTM and CDR2 ANQGSEA. As DNA, the CDR3 is TGCAGCGTCAGGACAGGCCCCACCACCGGGGAGCTGTTTTTT. Its protein product is CSVRTGPTTGELFF.

The chain is built from TRBV12-3 or TRBV12-4 and TRBJ2-6; no firm D call. The ends were cut back, 6 bases at V and 2 bases at J, with 14 bases in the middle. This CDR3 is 16 amino acids long. The CDR3 sequence: CASSPAGGTGANVLTF. CDR3 nucleotides: TGTGCCAGCAGCCCAGCAGGTGGGACTGGGGCCAACGTCCTGACTTTC.

This clonotype was counted only a few times. The chain employs TRBV28 and TRBJ2-1; D could derive from TRBD1 or TRBD2 (5 bases each). Looked up from germline, CDR1 is MDHEN and CDR2 is SYDVKM. The ends were cut back, 5 bases at V and 7 bases at J, with 6 bases in the middle. This CDR3 comprises 11 residues. The chain's CDR3 is CASSEGNEQFF. The DNA of the CDR3 is TGTGCCAGCAGTGAGGGGAATGAGCAGTTCTTC.

The chain carries TRBV27 and TRBJ2-1, with D possibly matching TRBD2 (6 bases). CDR3 length: 14 residues. Trimming cost V 1 base and J 7 bases, with 11 bases left between them. The V gene's germline CDR1 is MNHEY and CDR2 SMNVEV (reference sequence). CDR3 coding DNA: TGTGCCAGCAGTTTATACCGGGAGCGGAATGAGCAGTTCTTC. This translates into CASSLYRERNEQFF.

In this sample, this clonotype turned up many times. The V call is TRBV2, the J call TRBJ2-2; no clear D. CDR1 is SNHLY, CDR2 FYNNEI, per germline. V lost 8 bases, J lost 1 base, and 8 bases lay in between. The CDR3 has 13 amino acids. DNA for the CDR3: TGTGCCAGCGGTCTTGAGAACACCGGGGAGCTGTTTTTT. Translating gives CASGLENTGELFF.

The V and J genes are TRBV6-6 and TRBJ2-7; TRBD1 matches 7 bases. This CDR3 is built from 16 residues. After removal of 5 bases from V and 4 bases from J, the junction contained 14 bases not matched to a gene. The germline V gene has CDR1 MNHNY and CDR2 SVGAGI (reference sequence). Here the CDR3 reads CASSPPPDREVYEQYF. CDR3 DNA sequence: TGTGCCAGCAGTCCACCCCCAGACAGGGAAGTTTACGAGCAGTACTTC.

This clonotype came up a few times. V is TRBV19 and J is TRBJ1-4, with D perhaps matching TRBD1 (5 bases). Germline-derived CDR1 and CDR2 are LNHDA and SQIVND (reference sequence). The CDR3 has 18 residues. The ends were cut back, 7 bases at V and 4 bases at J, with 25 bases in the middle. The DNA for the CDR3 is TGTGCCAGTACCCCTTCTGGCCGTCGCCAGGGAGGTAATGAAAAACTGTTTTTT. Amino acid sequence: CASTPSGRRQGGNEKLFF.

A few counts support this clonotype. This chain links TRBV2 with TRBJ1-2; TRBD1 might be the D (5 bases). The germline CDR1 and CDR2 sequences are SNHLY and FYNNEI. V lost 8 bases and J 7 bases, leaving 11 bases between the germline ends. The CDR3 is made up of 11 amino acids. CDR3 nucleotide sequence: TGTGCCAGCGGTGGACAAAGTGGCTACACCTTC. It codes for CASGGQSGYTF.

This clonotype was counted only a few times. The genes are TRBV20-1 and TRBJ2-7, with D perhaps matching TRBD1 or TRBD2 (5 bases each). With 5 bases removed from V and 5 bases from J, the gap between germline ends came to 16 bases. CDR3 length equals 13 residues. Germline values: CDR1 DFQATT, CDR2 SNEGSKA (reference sequence). The CDR3 DNA follows: TGCAGTGCTCGGGACGACGGGTGGAACGAGCAGTACTTC. Its protein is CSARDDGWNEQYF.

The V and J genes are TRBV29-1 and TRBJ1-1; D perhaps matches TRBD1 (6 bases). There are 13 residues in the CDR3. Germline CDR1 reads SQVTM; CDR2 reads ANQGSEA. V was pared by 3 bases and J by 2 bases, with 10 bases between. The CDR3 DNA sequence: TGCAGCGTTGAGCGGGGGGCCAACACTGAAGCTTTCTTT. This gives the protein CSVERGANTEAFF.

This clonotype has just a few counts. The rearrangement links TRBV9 to TRBJ2-1; no clear D. Trimming removed 1 base at V and 4 bases at J, with 15 bases between. This CDR3 has 16 residues. The V gene's germline CDR1 is SGDLS and CDR2 YYNGEE. CDR3 DNA sequence: TGTGCCAGCAGCGTATTCTCGGTGGCAGAATACAATGAGCAGTTCTTC. It encodes CASSVFSVAEYNEQFF.

This clonotype was seen more than once but under ten times. V and J are TRBV12-3 or TRBV12-4 and TRBJ1-4; 8 bases fit TRBD1. This CDR3 is 13 amino acids long. With V trimmed by 6 bases and J by 11 bases, 8 bases remained unmatched. The CDR3 DNA is TGTGCCAGCAGCACCGGGACAGGAAGGAAACTGTTTTTT. It translates to CASSTGTGRKLFF.